This entry lists 31 T cell receptor beta chains sequenced from one sample in a study of vaccination and CD4 T cells after COVID-19 (dated by TCRdb to between 2020 and 2023). Library preparation employed PCR. The instrument was an Illumina iSeq 100. At the Johns Hopkins FTIC core, DNA from the cultured CD4+ T cells underwent TCR sequencing with the Oncomine TCR Beta short-read assay. Using fastp trimming at Q25 and MiXCR clonotype assembly, TCRdb reanalyzed the public sequencing data and kept in-frame beta chains. Each CDR3 protein gets just one entry, which takes the most common genes and DNA from the rows behind it. The sample records about 17,000 distinct CDR3 sequences, approximately 70% of which are singletons. The ten largest clones add up to more than 15% of the sample. The antigens these receptors bind are not known. This specimen's treatment or condition label, interpreted: approximately 10-day PBMC culture with coronavirus spike peptide pools or control peptides (ViraFEST assay).

The specimen was CD4+ T cells from blood, cultured in vitro. The receptors were sampled from a human donor who had recovered from COVID-19.

The chain has TRBV7-9 and TRBJ1-2; D unclear. The CDR3 contains 15 residues. The germline V gene encodes CDR1 SEHNR and CDR2 FQNEAQ (reference sequence). V gave up 0 bases and J gave up 3 bases, with 11 bases separating them. The CDR3 DNA reads as TGTGCCAGCAGCTTAGCGCGTGTGGGATACTATGGCTACACCTTC. Its protein is CASSLARVGYYGYTF. Variable domain in full (rest from reference TRBV7-9 and TRBJ1-2): DTGVSQNPRHKITKRGQNVTFRCDPISEHNRLYWYRQTLGQGPEFLTYFQNEAQLEKSRLLSDRFSAERPKGSFSTLEIQRTEQGDSAMYLCASSLARVGYYGYTFGSGTRLTVV.

The rearrangement joins TRBV7-2 to TRBJ1-6; D gene ambiguous. V lost 5 bases to trimming and J lost 0 bases, with 17 bases between them. Germline CDR1 SGHTA, CDR2 FQGNSA. This CDR3 comprises 18 residues. CDR3 in amino acids: CASSPTGAPSSYNSPLHF. CDR3 DNA: TGTGCCAGCAGCCCCACGGGAGCGCCGAGCTCCTATAATTCACCCCTCCACTTT.

This clonotype was recorded once. This chain joins TRBV5-1 and TRBJ2-3; possibly TRBD1 or TRBD2 for D (6 bases each). This CDR3 is 14 amino acids long. The V gene's germline CDR1 is SGHRS and CDR2 YFSETQ. With 3 bases removed from V and 0 bases from J, the gap between germline ends came to 8 bases. The chain's CDR3 is CASSWGASTDTQYF. As DNA, the CDR3 is TGCGCCAGCAGCTGGGGGGCTAGCACAGATACGCAGTATTTT. Supplemented by reference TRBV5-1 and TRBJ2-3, the full variable domain reads KAGVTQTPRYLIKTRGQQVTLSCSPISGHRSVSWYQQTPGQGLQFLFEYFSETQRNKGNFPGRFSGRQFSNSRSEMNVSTLELGDSALYLCASSWGASTDTQYFGPGTRLTVL.

V usage is TRBV12-3 or TRBV12-4 and J usage is TRBJ1-5; D remains ambiguous. The CDR3 totals 18 residues. Trimming took 7 bases from V and 0 from J, leaving 22 bases between them. The CDR3 DNA reads TGTGCCAGCAACCCCCCGTGGCCCCCAGTTTATAGCAATCAGCCCCAGCATTTT. The encoded protein is CASNPPWPPVYSNQPQHF.

The chain links TRBV7-2 to TRBJ2-3, with D hard to call. The V end was cut by 5 bases, the J end by 4 bases, with 7 bases between. Germline CDR1 is SGHTA and CDR2 is FQGNSA. This CDR3 has 12 residues. CDR3 DNA: TGTGCCAGCAGCACGTTCGCAGATACGCAGTATTTT. It encodes CASSTFADTQYF.

This clonotype was detected only once. The DNA for the CDR3 is TGCGCCAGCAGCGGAGGACTAGCGGGAGGATACGAGCAGTACTTC. Residues: CASSGGLAGGYEQYF. The V call is TRBV5-1, the J call TRBJ2-7; 14 nucleotides align to TRBD2. Germline CDR1 SGHRS, CDR2 YFSETQ. The J segment lost 4 bases and the V segment lost 4 bases, leaving 4 bases of the junction unmatched. The CDR3 is 15 residues long.

The CDR3 spells CASSESASGRGELFF. DNA for the CDR3: TGTGCCAGCAGTGAGTCGGCTAGCGGGAGGGGGGAGCTGTTTTTT. The chain employs TRBV6-1 and TRBJ2-2; 11 bases align to TRBD2. This CDR3 contains 15 residues. Germline V lookup: CDR1 MNHNS, CDR2 SASEGT. V lost 3 bases and J lost 8; bases outside the gene matches: 5.

V is TRBV15 and J is TRBJ2-5, with D unresolved. Germline values: CDR1 LNHNV, CDR2 YYDKDF (reference sequence). V was clipped by 1 base and J by 1 base, with 7 bases between them. The length of the CDR3 is 14 residues. CDR3 in amino acids: CATSRGDIQETQYF. CDR3 DNA sequence: TGTGCCACCAGCAGAGGTGACATCCAAGAGACCCAGTACTTC.

The CDR3: CASSPDYQETQYF. CDR3 nucleotide sequence: TGCGCCAGCAGCCCAGACTACCAAGAGACCCAGTACTTC. The chain is built from TRBV5-1 and TRBJ2-5; D remains ambiguous. Germline-derived CDR1 and CDR2 are SGHRS and YFSETQ. CDR3 length equals 13 residues. Trimming cost V 4 bases and J 0 bases, with 7 bases left between them. The whole variable domain, remainder taken from reference TRBV5-1 and TRBJ2-5, is KAGVTQTPRYLIKTRGQQVTLSCSPISGHRSVSWYQQTPGQGLQFLFEYFSETQRNKGNFPGRFSGRQFSNSRSEMNVSTLELGDSALYLCASSPDYQETQYFGPGTRLLVL.

The V call is TRBV2, the J call TRBJ1-5, with D perhaps TRBD1 (5 bases). Deletions cut 6 bases from V and 0 bases from J, with 9 bases between. Germline V gene data show CDR1 as SNHLY and CDR2 as FYNNEI. The CDR3 is 14 amino acids. CDR3 DNA: TGTGCCAGCAGCGCGACAGATAGCAATCAGCCCCAGCATTTT. Protein product: CASSATDSNQPQHF.

The V gene is TRBV28, the J gene TRBJ1-1; TRBD1 aligns across 7 bases. With 5 bases clipped from V and 6 bases from J, the junction kept 12 bases outside the gene matches. CDR1 and CDR2 from the germline V gene are MDHEN and SYDVKM. This CDR3 is built from 15 residues. Here the CDR3 DNA reads TGTGCCAGCAGTCCACTAACAGGGGAGAGCGCTGAAGCTTTCTTT. Translating gives CASSPLTGESAEAFF.

CDR3 in DNA: TGTGCCAGTAGTATGCTTCGAGGGACAGGGACGTTCTACGAGCAGTACTTC. It translates to CASSMLRGTGTFYEQYF. The chain couples TRBV19 to TRBJ2-7; 9 nucleotides align to TRBD1. The CDR3 contains 17 residues. After removal of 3 bases from V and 3 bases from J, the junction contained 12 bases not matched to a gene. Germline CDR1 is LNHDA and CDR2 is SQIVND (reference sequence).

The chain employs TRBV7-9 and TRBJ1-2, with TRBD1 matching over 7 bases. CDR3 length equals 16 residues. Germline CDR1 is SEHNR and CDR2 is FQNEAQ (reference sequence). The junction had 12 bases not matched to a gene; V was cut back by 4 bases and J by 4 bases. DNA of the CDR3: TGTGCCAGCAGCTCCCTCCGGGGGACAGAAGTCTATGGCTACACCTTC. Amino acid sequence: CASSSLRGTEVYGYTF.

The V and J genes are TRBV27 and TRBJ1-1, with D perhaps TRBD1 (6 bases). The CDR3 has 13 residues. Between the trimmed V and J ends, which lost 3 bases and 8 bases, there was a span of 13 bases. CDR1 and CDR2 from the germline V gene are MNHEY and SMNVEV (reference sequence). The CDR3 loop reads CASSFGLGQEAFF. The CDR3 DNA reads TGTGCCAGCAGTTTTGGTTTAGGACAGGAAGCTTTCTTT.

The V call is TRBV27, the J call TRBJ1-1; D perhaps matches TRBD1 (5 bases). Trimming pared 0 bases from V and 8 bases from J, leaving 10 bases between. This CDR3 spans 13 amino acids. CDR1 and CDR2 from the germline V gene are MNHEY and SMNVEV (reference sequence). In nucleotides, the CDR3 is TGTGCCAGCAGTTTATCCAGGGCCGGGGAAGCTTTCTTT. Its translation: CASSLSRAGEAFF.

The chain recombines TRBV20-1 with TRBJ2-5; 8 positions agree with TRBD2. The CDR3 spans 14 residues. J was trimmed by 5 bases and V by 3 bases; bases with no gene match: 8. Germline V CDR1 and CDR2: DFQATT, SNEGSKA (reference sequence). The CDR3 DNA reads as TGCAGTGCTAGTGCAGCGGGAGTTTGGGAGACCCAGTACTTC. Translation gives CSASAAGVWETQYF.

In this sample, this clonotype turned up once. J is TRBJ1-3 and V is TRBV20-1; the D is unclear. Per germline, CDR1 DFQATT and CDR2 SNEGSKA (reference sequence). The length of the CDR3 is 18 residues. Trimming stripped 3 bases from V and 0 bases from J, with 21 bases between. This CDR3 reads CSASLRRRTGSSGNTIYF. For the CDR3, the DNA is TGCAGTGCTAGTTTACGACGTCGGACTGGGAGCTCTGGAAACACCATATATTTT.

The chain links TRBV6-1 to TRBJ1-3; D remains ambiguous. CDR3 length: 13 residues. Per the germline V gene, CDR1 is MNHNS and CDR2 is SASEGT. Between the trimmed V and J ends, which lost 4 bases and 4 bases, there was a span of 8 bases. This CDR3 is CASSVNRGNTIYF. The CDR3 DNA sequence: TGTGCCAGCAGTGTGAATAGGGGAAACACCATATATTTT.

This chain joins TRBV10-2 and TRBJ1-1; perhaps TRBD1 as D (5 bases). The length of the CDR3 is 14 residues. The ends were cut back, 5 bases at V and 6 bases at J, with 16 bases in the middle. Germline CDR1 is WSHSY and CDR2 is SAAADI. The CDR3 protein is CASSLQAGVSEAFF. The CDR3 DNA follows: TGCGCCAGCAGTCTACAGGCGGGGGTATCTGAAGCTTTCTTT.

J is TRBJ2-5 and V is TRBV7-3; perhaps TRBD2 as D (5 bases). The V end lost 5 bases, the J end lost 4 bases, and 11 bases lay between the germline ends. Germline loops: CDR1 SGHTA, CDR2 FQGTGA. The CDR3 has 13 amino acids. The CDR3 here is CASSPTGSETQYF. The CDR3, as DNA: TGTGCCAGCAGCCCGACGGGGTCAGAGACCCAGTACTTC.

The J gene is TRBJ2-3, the V gene TRBV20-1, with 8 nucleotides matching TRBD2. With 3 bases clipped from V and 1 base from J, the junction kept 9 bases outside the gene matches. The CDR3 runs 16 residues. CDR1 is DFQATT, CDR2 SNEGSKA, per germline (reference sequence). CDR3 in amino acids: CSASRGGLDRTDTQYF. The CDR3, as DNA: TGCAGTGCTAGTAGAGGGGGACTAGACCGCACAGATACGCAGTATTTT.

The rearrangement joins TRBV5-8 to TRBJ2-7; TRBD1 aligns across 7 bases. Germline CDR1 and CDR2: SGHTS and YDEGEE. The CDR3 totals 12 residues. The V gene end was trimmed by 10 bases and the J gene end by 3 bases; junction bases not matched to a gene: 7. The CDR3 region is CAGTGVHYEQYF. CDR3 nucleotide sequence: TGTGCCGGCACAGGGGTTCACTACGAGCAGTACTTC.

This clonotype was picked up one time. The V gene is TRBV20-1, the J gene TRBJ1-6, with 7 bases matching TRBD1. The CDR3 has 16 residues. V shed 0 bases and J 8 bases; nucleotides not matched to a gene: 10. CDR1 and CDR2 from the germline V gene are DFQATT and SNEGSKA (reference sequence). The CDR3 region has the DNA TGCAGTGCTAGAGATCGTAGACAGGGTAATGATTCACCCCTCCACTTT. Its protein is CSARDRRQGNDSPLHF.

This clonotype has more than one count but fewer than ten. The chain employs TRBV20-1 and TRBJ1-3; no definite D call. Germline values: CDR1 DFQATT, CDR2 SNEGSKA (reference sequence). The germline V and J ends were trimmed by 0 bases and 2 bases, with 11 bases remaining between them. The CDR3 spans 15 residues. The CDR3 protein is CSARDWTIPGNTIYF. For the CDR3, the DNA is TGCAGTGCTAGAGATTGGACCATTCCTGGAAACACCATATATTTT.

This chain links TRBV27 with TRBJ2-6; 8 bases match TRBD1. The CDR3 contains 17 residues. The germline V gene has CDR1 MNHEY and CDR2 SMNVEV (reference sequence). Germline trimming cut 6 bases from V and 4 bases from J; bases unmatched to any gene: 11. The DNA of the CDR3 is TGTGCCAGCAGAAGGGGGCAGGGGGCTCCCGGGGCCAACGTCCTGACTTTC. Amino acid sequence: CASRRGQGAPGANVLTF.

This clonotype was seen a handful of times. The chain couples TRBV20-1 to TRBJ1-1; D uncertain. Trimming removed 2 bases from V and 2 bases from J, with 9 bases in between. The germline CDR1 and CDR2 sequences are DFQATT and SNEGSKA (reference sequence). The CDR3 extends over 13 amino acids. The CDR3 spells CSARPGVNTEAFF. CDR3 in DNA: TGCAGTGCTAGACCGGGAGTCAACACTGAAGCTTTCTTT.

This chain connects TRBV30 to TRBJ2-2; a weak D match, TRBD2 (6 bases). This CDR3 spans 16 amino acids. V was cut by 0 bases and J by 1 base, with 12 bases left in between. Germline values: CDR1 GTSNPN, CDR2 SVGIG (reference sequence). CDR3 protein: CAWSVQWRENTGELFF. The DNA of the CDR3 is TGTGCCTGGAGTGTACAGTGGCGGGAGAACACCGGGGAGCTGTTTTTT.

The V gene is TRBV20-1, the J gene TRBJ2-5; D may be TRBD2 (6 bases). CDR1 and CDR2 from the germline V gene are DFQATT and SNEGSKA (reference sequence). CDR3 size: 12 residues. Trimming cost V 1 base and J 7 bases, with 10 bases left between them. The CDR3 reads CSARGGEATQYF. CDR3 sequence (DNA): TGCAGTGCTAGAGGCGGGGAGGCGACCCAGTACTTC.

The chain carries TRBV6-5 and TRBJ2-7; D uncertain. CDR1 is MNHEY and CDR2 is SVGAGI in the germline V gene. The CDR3 is made up of 11 amino acids. V lost 3 bases, J lost 7 bases, and 7 bases lay in between. CDR3 residues: CASSYKREQYF. The CDR3 nucleotides read TGTGCCAGCAGTTATAAAAGGGAGCAGTACTTC.

As for this clonotype: Compared with germline, one end of the junction differs, possibly owing to a read error. The chain uses TRBV6-1 and TRBJ2-5; possibly TRBD1 or TRBD2 for D (6 bases each). Germline V gives CDR1 MNHNS, CDR2 SASEGT. The CDR3 runs 14 residues. CDR3 in amino acids: CASTIPGAQVTQYF. The DNA for the CDR3 is TGTGCCAGCACGATTCCGGGGGCGCAAGTGACCCAGTACTTC.

The chain links TRBV20-1 to TRBJ2-6, with no clear D. V was trimmed by 0 bases and J by 0 bases, leaving 18 bases between them. Looked up from germline, CDR1 is DFQATT and CDR2 is SNEGSKA (reference sequence). The CDR3 spans 19 residues. CDR3 nucleotides: TGCAGTGCTAGAGATGGTCGCCTCGCCAGAAACTCTGGGGCCAACGTCCTGACTTTC. Protein product: CSARDGRLARNSGANVLTF.